This T cell receptor beta chain originates from a study of T cells in Graves' hyperthyroidism and ophthalmopathy (dated by TCRdb to between 2018 and 2021). For the study in its entirety: Peripheral blood samples were taken at the time of initial diagnosis, prior to any treatment. TCR V-J signatures able to tell the groups apart were searched for in a discovery cohort of 90 to 100 patients, of whom over 40 had Graves' ophthalmopathy and about 55 had stable Graves' hyperthyroidism. Whether ophthalmopathy could be predicted prospectively was tested in an independent validation cohort made up of some 20 hyperthyroidism patients plus 17 patients who later progressed to ophthalmopathy. The roughly 99 discovery patients were divided at random into training and test sets in a 7:3 ratio. In addition, the study compared T-cell repertoires in thyroid tissue and in blood from roughly 6 Graves' hyperthyroidism patients. After sampling, hyperthyroidism patients received methimazole starting at 30 mg daily, and ophthalmopathy patients received high-dose intravenous methylprednisolone. The paper describes TCR Vbeta CDR3 sequencing of 140 or so peripheral blood samples, made up of some 40 ophthalmopathy patients, some 80 hyperthyroidism patients and 17 progressor patients.

The junction carries 7 bases between V and J, which are trimmed by 1 base and 0 bases respectively. Its CDR3 holds 14 amino acids, cysteine through phenylalanine. CDR3 DNA only is kept here, 42 bases in frame from base 1. Taken from the germline V gene (reference sequence), the CDR1 and CDR2 loops are LGHDT and YNNKEL. The research as a whole found: In validation, progression to ophthalmopathy was predicted by the model with almost 71% sensitivity and around 75% specificity, a median of roughly six months before onset. Sample size was not statistically predetermined, and investigators were not blinded to group allocation. Most expanded thyroid clonotypes (frequency above 0.001) were also detected in blood, a finding suggesting that blood repertoires may reflect thyroid immune responses. Ophthalmopathy was separated from stable hyperthyroidism by a 13 V-J signature model, with approximately 89% sensitivity and about 81% specificity obtained in cross-validation and 80%/75% obtained in testing.

Hyperthyroidism patients were newly diagnosed, had a disease duration of under 2 months, and were aged 18 to 65 years. The study excluded patients with uncontrolled infections, other autoimmune diseases, pregnancy or lactation. Diagnoses relied on clinical symptoms, serum thyroxine and TRAb, thyroid ultrasound and orbital computed tomography. For progressor patients, blood was drawn at the first diagnosis of hyperthyroidism, before any ophthalmopathy symptoms had appeared. Ficoll-Paque density gradient centrifugation was used to isolate PBMCs from around 10 ml of fresh peripheral blood. Patients classed as progressors first received a Graves' hyperthyroidism diagnosis and then went on to develop ophthalmopathy during follow-up. Trizol reagent was used to extract total RNA, and RNA quality was then checked on an Agilent 2100 Bioanalyzer. This clonotype has ten or more counts. What this receptor recognizes is not known. The input lacks base qualities; no much larger clone sits a single base away.

TCR beta CDR3 regions were amplified from RNA transcripts. The TCR CDR3 was subjected to a first round of RT-PCR using the HTBI primer set and the Qiagen OneStep RT-PCR kit. Libraries were constructed in a second round of multiplex PCR, after which size selection and purification were performed. Sequencing of the libraries was done on an Illumina HiSeq2000 using paired-end 100 bp reads. Regarding the original processing steps: SOAPnuke was used to process the raw data, throwing out any read that contained adapters or uncalled bases, had a mean Phred below 15, or lacked an exact constant-primer or identifier match. COPE v1.2.5 was used to merge the high-quality paired reads, and each unique nucleotide sequence was defined as a clonotype. MiTCR v1.1 was used to align the clonotypes against IMGT TRBV, TRBD and TRBJ reference segments. The analysis included only V-J combinations with a frequency above 0.0001, which together covered 99% to 99.2% of the repertoires. A TCS score was defined as the ratio of F50 (clonal expansion) to E x V (chaos), with BLOSUM62-based TCRdist applied between CDR3 peptides within each V-J. Welch's t-statistics and random forest reduced around 550 V-J features to 10 to 15, which were used in a naive Bayes classifier (R e1071). The public sequencing data were trimmed at Q25 with fastp and processed into clonotypes with MiXCR by TCRdb, which kept only in-frame beta chains. Records with the same CDR3 protein are collapsed into one entry carrying the most frequent genes and DNA. The V and J calls and clone size come from TCRdb's table, not from the authors' own analysis. This sample has roughly 250,000 distinct CDR3 sequences in its table, and approximately 15% of those were observed once. About 14% of the sample is in the top ten clones.

This chain joins TRBV3-1 to TRBJ2-7; possibly the D gene is TRBD1, per 6 matching bases. The sequence was obtained from a woman aged 40 to 49 with Graves' hyperthyroidism that later progressed to Graves' ophthalmopathy. What was sequenced was blood. The CDR3 corresponds to CASSQGQDSYEQYF. The DNA sequence reads TGTGCCAGCAGCCAAGGACAGGACTCCTACGAGCAGTACTTC.